This T cell receptor beta chain comes out of a study of Ad26.COV2.S vaccination and SARS-CoV-2 variants. Study overall: By the intramuscular route, Ad26.COV2.S was given once, or twice 56 days apart.

Germline CDR1 is LNHDA and CDR2 is SQIVND (reference sequence). Between the trimmed V and J ends, which lost 3 bases and 8 bases, there was a span of 13 bases. The CDR3 runs 13 residues. As to this clone: Its cognate antigen is unknown.

Treatment denoted: approximately 18 received Ad26.COV2.S at low or high dose, single or two shots; several received placebo; per-sample allocation not given. At day 63 after the first vaccine or placebo injection, samples were drawn. The assay was immunoSEQ multiplex PCR, and TCRdb's table has in-frame clones only and misses some. The data show about 410,000 clones, with approximately 91% seen just once and 1.9% held by the top ten. General study findings and limits: Substantial breadth was reported for post-vaccination spike-specific CD8+ and CD4+ T cells.

This specimen was peripheral blood, taken in a trial of Ad26.COV2.S vaccine versus placebo. J is TRBJ1-2 and V is TRBV19, with D possibly being TRBD1 (6 bases). The TCR comes from a person aged 18-60 years who received the Ad26.COV2.S COVID-19 vaccine or a placebo. The CDR3 DNA reads TGTGCCAGTAGTATCTCCAGGGGAGAGGGCTACACCTTC. It yields the protein CASSISRGEGYTF.